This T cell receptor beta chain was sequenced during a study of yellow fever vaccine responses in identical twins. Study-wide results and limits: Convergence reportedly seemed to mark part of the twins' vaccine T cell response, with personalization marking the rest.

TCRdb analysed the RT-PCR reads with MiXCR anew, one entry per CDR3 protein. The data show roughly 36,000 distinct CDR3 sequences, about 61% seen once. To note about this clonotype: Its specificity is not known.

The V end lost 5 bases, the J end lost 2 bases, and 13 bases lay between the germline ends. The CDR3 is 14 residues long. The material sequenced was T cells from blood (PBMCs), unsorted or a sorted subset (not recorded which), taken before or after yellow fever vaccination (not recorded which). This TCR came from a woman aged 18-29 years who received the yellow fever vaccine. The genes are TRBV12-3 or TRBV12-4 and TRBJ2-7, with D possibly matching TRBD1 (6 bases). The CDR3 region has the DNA TGTGCCAGCAGTAACAGGGAAGGGGCCTACGAGCAGTACTTC. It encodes CASSNREGAYEQYF.